The rows below give T cell receptor beta chains drawn from one sample of a study of human T cells and chemical hapten exposure. TCRdb re-derived calls from the RACE reads in MiXCR, one entry per CDR3 protein. The table lists about 84,000 distinct CDR3 sequences, 10% of them singletons. The sample here was whole blood, taken in connection with sensitization to the hapten diphenylcyclopropenone (DPC). Source of these receptors: a woman between 45 and 60 years old with alopecia areata. Some clones in this sample may be carry-over from other donors' samples. The CDR3 runs from the conserved cysteine through the conserved F or W. Fields, in order: J gene, V gene, clone size, D gene, CDR3 protein, CDR3 DNA. A D gene is named only where the DNA matches it firmly. Where a row states a size, it is once, few, many or the class of an expanded clone; other rows omit it.

J gene: TRBJ2-1; V gene: TRBV18; clone size: NA; D gene: NA; CDR3 protein: CASSPEDDSSGEQFF; CDR3 DNA: TGTGCCAGCTCACCAGAGGATGATAGCAGCGGTGAGCAGTTCTTC
J gene: TRBJ1-6; V gene: TRBV12-3/TRBV12-4; clone size: NA; D gene: NA; CDR3 protein: CASSAREAQFSPLHF; CDR3 DNA: TGTGCCAGCAGCGCTAGAGAGGCACAGTTTTCACCCCTCCACTTT
J gene: TRBJ1-1; V gene: TRBV6-2/TRBV6-3; clone size: NA; D gene: NA; CDR3 protein: CASSYIAKLETFF; CDR3 DNA: TGTGCCAGCAGTTACATCGCGAAACTCGAAACTTTCTTT
J gene: TRBJ2-1; V gene: TRBV3-1; clone size: few; D gene: NA; CDR3 protein: CASRLATDEQFF; CDR3 DNA: TGTGCCAGCAGGCTGGCTACGGATGAGCAGTTCTTC
J gene: TRBJ1-6; V gene: TRBV7-9; clone size: NA; D gene: TRBD1; CDR3 protein: CASSLPSTGENSPLHF; CDR3 DNA: TGTGCCAGCAGCTTACCCTCCACAGGGGAAAATTCACCCCTCCACTTT
J gene: TRBJ2-1; V gene: TRBV7-2; clone size: few; D gene: NA; CDR3 protein: CASSANTGFSPYNEQFF; CDR3 DNA: TGTGCCAGCAGCGCCAATACAGGGTTTAGTCCCTACAATGAGCAGTTCTTC
J gene: TRBJ2-3; V gene: TRBV11-2; clone size: many; D gene: TRBD2; CDR3 protein: CASSLLAESTDTQYF; CDR3 DNA: TGTGCCAGCAGCTTACTAGCGGAGAGCACAGATACGCAGTATTTT
J gene: TRBJ1-1; V gene: TRBV12-3/TRBV12-4; clone size: few; D gene: NA; CDR3 protein: CASSKKGAEAFF; CDR3 DNA: TGTGCCAGCAGTAAAAAGGGGGCTGAAGCTTTCTTT
J gene: TRBJ2-3; V gene: TRBV19; clone size: few; D gene: TRBD2; CDR3 protein: CASRTGTTGTDTQYF; CDR3 DNA: TGTGCCAGTCGAACCGGGACTACAGGCACAGATACGCAGTATTTT
J gene: TRBJ2-1; V gene: TRBV9; clone size: few; D gene: TRBD1; CDR3 protein: CASSSRDRGSYNEQFF; CDR3 DNA: TGTGCCAGCAGCTCCCGGGACAGGGGAAGCTACAATGAGCAGTTCTTC
J gene: TRBJ2-3; V gene: TRBV7-9; clone size: NA; D gene: NA; CDR3 protein: CASSFFTTDTQYF; CDR3 DNA: TGTGCCAGCAGCTTTTTTACCACAGATACGCAGTATTTT
J gene: TRBJ1-2; V gene: TRBV28; clone size: few; D gene: NA; CDR3 protein: CASIPGEGYTF; CDR3 DNA: TGTGCCAGCATTCCGGGAGAGGGCTACACCTTC
J gene: TRBJ2-3; V gene: TRBV20-1; clone size: few; D gene: TRBD2; CDR3 protein: CSAPLAGWDTDTQYF; CDR3 DNA: TGCAGTGCCCCTTTAGCGGGATGGGACACAGATACGCAGTATTTT
J gene: TRBJ2-2; V gene: TRBV4-3; clone size: NA; D gene: NA; CDR3 protein: CASSQDRASNTGELFF; CDR3 DNA: TGCGCCAGCAGCCAAGACCGGGCTTCGAACACCGGGGAGCTGTTTTTT
J gene: TRBJ1-1; V gene: TRBV6-2/TRBV6-3; clone size: few; D gene: NA; CDR3 protein: CASSPMNTEAFF; CDR3 DNA: TGTGCCAGCAGTCCGATGAACACTGAAGCTTTCTTT
J gene: TRBJ1-4; V gene: TRBV6-5; clone size: many; D gene: NA; CDR3 protein: CASKTGRSNEKLFF; CDR3 DNA: TGTGCCAGCAAAACGGGCAGGAGTAATGAAAAACTGTTTTTT
J gene: TRBJ2-7; V gene: TRBV18; clone size: few; D gene: TRBD1; CDR3 protein: CASSPTGTAYEQYF; CDR3 DNA: TGTGCCAGCTCACCTACCGGGACAGCCTACGAGCAGTACTTC
J gene: TRBJ2-7; V gene: TRBV28; clone size: many; D gene: TRBD1; CDR3 protein: CASSKGQGFHEQYF; CDR3 DNA: TGTGCCAGCAGTAAAGGACAGGGGTTCCACGAGCAGTACTTC
J gene: TRBJ2-1; V gene: TRBV9; clone size: few; D gene: TRBD1; CDR3 protein: CASSVDPEGQGLLGHGHEQFF; CDR3 DNA: TGTGCCAGCAGCGTAGATCCCGAGGGACAGGGCCTCCTGGGACACGGGCATGAGCAGTTCTTC
J gene: TRBJ2-1; V gene: TRBV18; clone size: NA; D gene: NA; CDR3 protein: CASSPKDGFGYNEQFF; CDR3 DNA: TGTGCCAGCTCACCAAAAGATGGGTTTGGATACAATGAGCAGTTCTTC
J gene: TRBJ2-3; V gene: TRBV20-1; clone size: few; D gene: TRBD2; CDR3 protein: CSARSSGSTDTQYF; CDR3 DNA: TGCAGTGCTAGGTCGAGCGGGAGTACAGATACGCAGTATTTT
J gene: TRBJ1-2; V gene: TRBV4-1; clone size: many; D gene: TRBD1; CDR3 protein: CASSPHGTGGGNYGYTF; CDR3 DNA: TGCGCCAGCAGCCCCCACGGGACAGGGGGCGGAAACTATGGCTACACCTTC
J gene: TRBJ1-2; V gene: TRBV29-1; clone size: many; D gene: NA; CDR3 protein: CSVEDPAGPYGYTF; CDR3 DNA: TGCAGCGTTGAAGATCCGGCGGGGCCCTATGGCTACACCTTC
J gene: TRBJ1-1; V gene: TRBV2; clone size: NA; D gene: NA; CDR3 protein: CASLQLIEAFF; CDR3 DNA: TGTGCCAGCTTGCAGCTTATTGAAGCTTTCTTT
J gene: TRBJ1-1; V gene: TRBV5-6; clone size: few; D gene: NA; CDR3 protein: CASSSPGRPNTEAFF; CDR3 DNA: TGTGCCAGCAGCTCGCCGGGACGGCCGAACACTGAAGCTTTCTTT
J gene: TRBJ2-6; V gene: TRBV29-1; clone size: few; D gene: TRBD1; CDR3 protein: CSVGQGLRGANVLTF; CDR3 DNA: TGCAGCGTTGGACAGGGCTTGCGCGGGGCCAACGTCCTGACTTTC
J gene: TRBJ2-4; V gene: TRBV7-6; clone size: few; D gene: NA; CDR3 protein: CASSLAKFRDAEKNIQYF; CDR3 DNA: TGTGCCAGCAGCTTAGCCAAGTTTCGTGACGCCGAAAAAAACATTCAGTACTTC
J gene: TRBJ2-1; V gene: TRBV6-2/TRBV6-3; clone size: few; D gene: TRBD2; CDR3 protein: CASSSRTSGSHSYNEQFF; CDR3 DNA: TGTGCCAGCAGTTCCCGGACTAGCGGGAGTCATTCCTACAATGAGCAGTTCTTC
J gene: TRBJ2-4; V gene: TRBV19; clone size: many; D gene: TRBD1; CDR3 protein: CASSTGTGGIQYF; CDR3 DNA: TGTGCCAGTAGTACCGGGACAGGGGGCATTCAGTACTTC
J gene: TRBJ2-1; V gene: TRBV27; clone size: few; D gene: NA; CDR3 protein: CASSQWDEQFF; CDR3 DNA: TGTGCCAGCAGCCAATGGGATGAGCAGTTCTTC
J gene: TRBJ2-5; V gene: TRBV14; clone size: many; D gene: TRBD2; CDR3 protein: CASSQGSRAGGETQYF; CDR3 DNA: TGTGCCAGCAGCCAAGGTAGCCGTGCGGGAGGAGAGACCCAGTACTTC
J gene: TRBJ1-2; V gene: TRBV4-1; clone size: few; D gene: NA; CDR3 protein: CASSQGPQIGYGYTF; CDR3 DNA: TGCGCCAGCAGCCAAGGCCCCCAAATCGGGTATGGCTACACCTTC
J gene: TRBJ2-3; V gene: TRBV23-1; clone size: many; D gene: TRBD2; CDR3 protein: CASSQPGLAGGTQYF; CDR3 DNA: TGCGCCAGCAGTCAGCCGGGACTAGCGGGAGGTACGCAGTATTTT
J gene: TRBJ2-7; V gene: TRBV12-3/TRBV12-4; clone size: NA; D gene: NA; CDR3 protein: CASSFSASSYEQYF; CDR3 DNA: TGTGCCAGCAGTTTTTCCGCCAGCTCCTACGAGCAGTACTTC
J gene: TRBJ1-2; V gene: TRBV5-1; clone size: few; D gene: TRBD1; CDR3 protein: CASSPETGGDYGYTF; CDR3 DNA: TGCGCCAGCAGCCCGGAAACAGGGGGCGACTATGGCTACACCTTC
J gene: TRBJ1-6; V gene: TRBV20-1; clone size: few; D gene: NA; CDR3 protein: CSARVAGKLNSPLHF; CDR3 DNA: TGCAGTGCTAGAGTGGCAGGGAAACTTAATTCACCCCTCCACTTT
J gene: TRBJ2-7; V gene: TRBV4-2; clone size: few; D gene: TRBD2; CDR3 protein: CASSQDTSGRAAYEQYF; CDR3 DNA: TGTGCCAGCAGCCAAGACACTAGCGGGAGGGCGGCCTACGAGCAGTACTTC